This is a list of T cell receptor beta chains from one sample in a study of spatial heterogeneity in lung cancer. TCRdb called the 5' RACE reads again in MiXCR, with one record for every CDR3 protein. The sample consists of 9,900 or so distinct CDR3 sequences, under 8.5% of them appearing once. The sequences come from lung tumor tissue, collected at surgery. The receptor source for this set is a male donor with early-stage non-small cell lung cancer. Both conserved end residues are part of each CDR3. Each record gives: D gene, V gene, CDR3 protein. The D gene is left open where the match is weak.

D gene: TRBD1; V gene: TRBV6-5; CDR3 protein: CASSSRGQGYGYTF
D gene: .; V gene: TRBV7-2; CDR3 protein: CASSSAGGELFF
D gene: .; V gene: TRBV7-2; CDR3 protein: CASSLLDTQYF
D gene: TRBD2; V gene: TRBV6-5; CDR3 protein: CASRLRDYPQETQYF
D gene: .; V gene: TRBV28; CDR3 protein: CASLTNTEAFF
D gene: .; V gene: TRBV28; CDR3 protein: CASSPPLGAGDTQYF
D gene: .; V gene: TRBV7-9; CDR3 protein: CASSLAQNNYGYTF
D gene: TRBD2; V gene: TRBV5-1; CDR3 protein: CASSTGRSSSYEQYF
D gene: TRBD2; V gene: TRBV28; CDR3 protein: CASSSEGGPQETQYF
D gene: .; V gene: TRBV10-2; CDR3 protein: CASRDWSTDTQYF
D gene: .; V gene: TRBV6-2/TRBV6-3; CDR3 protein: CASSPHTGNTEAFF
D gene: TRBD2; V gene: TRBV5-4; CDR3 protein: CASSLASGDEQFF
D gene: TRBD1; V gene: TRBV3-1; CDR3 protein: CASSRMTGANTGELFF
D gene: TRBD2; V gene: TRBV7-9; CDR3 protein: CASSPRSGSVYNEQFF
D gene: TRBD2; V gene: TRBV6-5; CDR3 protein: CASSSPGGGGELFF
D gene: TRBD2; V gene: TRBV18; CDR3 protein: CASSPLAGATYEQYF
D gene: TRBD1; V gene: TRBV10-2; CDR3 protein: CASRDSQRQTQYF
D gene: .; V gene: TRBV20-1; CDR3 protein: CSATMEYEQYF
D gene: TRBD2; V gene: TRBV20-1; CDR3 protein: CSASQSGRVNEQYF
D gene: TRBD1; V gene: TRBV20-1; CDR3 protein: CSARPGQPNEKLFF
D gene: .; V gene: TRBV20-1; CDR3 protein: CSARGDTDGGYTF
D gene: .; V gene: TRBV5-5; CDR3 protein: CASSLGQGDQPQHF
D gene: TRBD2; V gene: TRBV7-2; CDR3 protein: CASSFTAGQETQYF
D gene: .; V gene: TRBV27; CDR3 protein: CASSLTGHTDTQYF
D gene: TRBD1; V gene: TRBV28; CDR3 protein: CASSSPGQSLSYEQYF
D gene: .; V gene: TRBV28; CDR3 protein: CASSSQGGPQETQYF
D gene: .; V gene: TRBV7-2; CDR3 protein: CASSLSPAGNTIYF
D gene: .; V gene: TRBV5-6; CDR3 protein: CASSLRSNQPQHF
D gene: TRBD2; V gene: TRBV9; CDR3 protein: CASSVSGTRPETDTQYF
D gene: .; V gene: TRBV5-1; CDR3 protein: CASSLDLDQETQYF
D gene: .; V gene: TRBV27; CDR3 protein: CASSSAAFSYNEQFF
D gene: .; V gene: TRBV21-1; CDR3 protein: CASSRPGQGDTGELFF
D gene: .; V gene: TRBV5-1; CDR3 protein: CASSLTHAENEQFF
D gene: TRBD2; V gene: TRBV19; CDR3 protein: CASTRTSGSWETQYF
D gene: TRBD1; V gene: TRBV5-1; CDR3 protein: CASSWDRGEETQYF
D gene: TRBD2; V gene: TRBV20-1; CDR3 protein: CSARSPSGRPSTDTQYF